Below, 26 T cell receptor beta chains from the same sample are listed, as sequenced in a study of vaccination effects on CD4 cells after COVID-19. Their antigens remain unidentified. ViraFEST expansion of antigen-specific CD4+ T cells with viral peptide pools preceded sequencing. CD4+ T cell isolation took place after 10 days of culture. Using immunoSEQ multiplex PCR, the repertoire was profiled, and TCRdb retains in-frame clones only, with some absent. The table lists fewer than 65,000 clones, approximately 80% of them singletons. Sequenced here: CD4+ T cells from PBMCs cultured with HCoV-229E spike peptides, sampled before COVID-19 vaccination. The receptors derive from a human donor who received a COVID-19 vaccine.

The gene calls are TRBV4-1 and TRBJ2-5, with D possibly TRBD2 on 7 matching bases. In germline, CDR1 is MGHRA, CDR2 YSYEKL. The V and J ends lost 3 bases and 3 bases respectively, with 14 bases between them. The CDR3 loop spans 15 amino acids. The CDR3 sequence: CASSHPEGGKETQYF. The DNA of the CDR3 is TGCGCCAGCAGCCACCCTGAGGGGGGGAAAGAGACCCAGTACTTC.

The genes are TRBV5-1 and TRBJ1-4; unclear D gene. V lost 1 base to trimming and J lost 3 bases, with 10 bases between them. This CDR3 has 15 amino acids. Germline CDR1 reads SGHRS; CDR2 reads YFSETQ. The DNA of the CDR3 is TGCGCCAGCAGCTTGTCCGGAGCACCTAATGAAAAACTGTTTTTT. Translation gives CASSLSGAPNEKLFF.

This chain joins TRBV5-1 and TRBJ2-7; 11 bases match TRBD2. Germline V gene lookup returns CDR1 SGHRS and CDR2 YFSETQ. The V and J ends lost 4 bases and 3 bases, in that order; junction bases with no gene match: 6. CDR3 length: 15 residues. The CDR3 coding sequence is TGCGCCAGCAGCGAATTAGCGGGGGGGAACTACGAGCAGTACGTC. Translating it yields CASSELAGGNYEQYV.

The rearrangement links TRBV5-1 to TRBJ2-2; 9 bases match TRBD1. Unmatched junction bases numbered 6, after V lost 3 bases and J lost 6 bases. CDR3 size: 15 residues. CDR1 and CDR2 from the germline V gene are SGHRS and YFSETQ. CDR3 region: CASSSRTGVPGELFF. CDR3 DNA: TGCGCCAGCAGCTCTCGGACAGGGGTACCCGGGGAGCTGTTTTTT.

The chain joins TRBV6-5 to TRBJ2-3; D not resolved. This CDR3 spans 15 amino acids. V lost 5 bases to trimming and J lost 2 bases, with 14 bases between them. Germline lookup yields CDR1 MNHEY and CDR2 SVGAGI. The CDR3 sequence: CASSRSQISTDTQYF. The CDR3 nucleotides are TGTGCCAGCAGTAGGTCCCAAATATCCACAGATACGCAGTATTTT.

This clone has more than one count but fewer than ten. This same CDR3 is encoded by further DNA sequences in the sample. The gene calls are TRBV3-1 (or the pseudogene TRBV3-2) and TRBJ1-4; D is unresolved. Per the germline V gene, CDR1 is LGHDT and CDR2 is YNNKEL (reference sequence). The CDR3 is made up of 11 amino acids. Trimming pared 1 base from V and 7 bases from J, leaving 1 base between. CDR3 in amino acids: CASSQVEKLFF. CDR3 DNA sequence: TGTGCCAGCAGCCAAGTTGAAAAACTGTTTTTT.

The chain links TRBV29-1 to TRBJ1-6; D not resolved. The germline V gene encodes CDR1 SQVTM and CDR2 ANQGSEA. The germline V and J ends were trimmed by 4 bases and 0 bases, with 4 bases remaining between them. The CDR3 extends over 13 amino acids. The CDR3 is CSVGVSYNSPLHF. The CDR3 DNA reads TGCAGCGTTGGGGTCTCCTATAATTCACCCCTCCACTTT.

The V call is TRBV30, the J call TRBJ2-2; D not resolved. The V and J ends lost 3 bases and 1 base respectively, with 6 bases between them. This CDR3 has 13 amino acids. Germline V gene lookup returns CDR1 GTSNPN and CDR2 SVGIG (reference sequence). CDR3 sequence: CAWRVGNTGELFF. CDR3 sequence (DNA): TGTGCCTGGAGGGTAGGGAACACCGGGGAGCTGTTTTTT.

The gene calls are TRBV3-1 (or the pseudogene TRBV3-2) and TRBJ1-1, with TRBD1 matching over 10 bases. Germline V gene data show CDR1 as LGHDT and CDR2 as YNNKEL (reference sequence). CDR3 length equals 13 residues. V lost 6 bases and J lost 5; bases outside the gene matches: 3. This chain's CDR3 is CASRRQGATEAFF. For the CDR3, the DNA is TGTGCCAGCAGACGACAGGGGGCGACTGAAGCTTTCTTT.

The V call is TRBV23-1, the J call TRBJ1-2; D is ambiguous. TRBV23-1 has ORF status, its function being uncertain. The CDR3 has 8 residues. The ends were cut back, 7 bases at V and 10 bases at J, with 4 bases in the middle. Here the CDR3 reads CASTHYTF. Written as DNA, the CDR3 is TGCGCCAGCACACACTACACCTTC.

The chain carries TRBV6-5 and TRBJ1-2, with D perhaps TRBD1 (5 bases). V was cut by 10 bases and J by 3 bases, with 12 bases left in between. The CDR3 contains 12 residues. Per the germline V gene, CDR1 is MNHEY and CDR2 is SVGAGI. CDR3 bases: TGTGCCACCGGAGACAGTCACTATGGCTACACCTTC. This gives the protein CATGDSHYGYTF.

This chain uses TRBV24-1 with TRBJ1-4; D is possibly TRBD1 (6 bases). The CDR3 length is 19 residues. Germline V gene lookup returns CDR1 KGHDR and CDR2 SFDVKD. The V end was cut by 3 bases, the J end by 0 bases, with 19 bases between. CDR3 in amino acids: CATSDPELDRSATNEKLFF. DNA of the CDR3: TGTGCCACCAGTGATCCAGAGCTTGACAGGTCCGCAACTAATGAAAAACTGTTTTTT.

As DNA, the CDR3 is TGTGCCAGCTCGGTGGGACAAAAACGCACCGGGGAGCTGTTTTTT. This codes for CASSVGQKRTGELFF. The gene calls are TRBV18 and TRBJ2-2; possibly TRBD1 for D (6 bases). Per the germline V gene, CDR1 is KGHSH and CDR2 is LQKENI. The CDR3 spans 15 residues. Trimming pared 6 bases from V and 4 bases from J, leaving 15 bases between.

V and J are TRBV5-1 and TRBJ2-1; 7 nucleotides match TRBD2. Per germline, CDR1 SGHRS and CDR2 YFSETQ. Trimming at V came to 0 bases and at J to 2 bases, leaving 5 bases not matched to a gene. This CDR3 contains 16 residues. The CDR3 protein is CASSLVGGGTYNEQFF. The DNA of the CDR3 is TGCGCCAGCAGCTTGGTAGGCGGGGGTACCTACAATGAGCAGTTCTTC.

The CDR3 DNA reads as TGTGCCAGCGATGTTGGGACAGGACAGCCCCAGCATTTT. As protein: CASDVGTGQPQHF. The rearrangement links TRBV2 to TRBJ1-5, with 8 bases identical to TRBD1. The CDR3 consists of 13 residues. Germline assignment: CDR1 SNHLY and CDR2 FYNNEI. The V segment lost 8 bases and the J segment 7 bases; nucleotides outside the gene matches: 7.

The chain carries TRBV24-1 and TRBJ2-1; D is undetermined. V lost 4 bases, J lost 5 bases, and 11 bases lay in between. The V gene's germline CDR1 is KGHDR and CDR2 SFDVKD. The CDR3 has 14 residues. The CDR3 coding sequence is TGTGCCACCAGTGACCCCGTGGCTCACAATGAGCAGTTCTTC. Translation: CATSDPVAHNEQFF.

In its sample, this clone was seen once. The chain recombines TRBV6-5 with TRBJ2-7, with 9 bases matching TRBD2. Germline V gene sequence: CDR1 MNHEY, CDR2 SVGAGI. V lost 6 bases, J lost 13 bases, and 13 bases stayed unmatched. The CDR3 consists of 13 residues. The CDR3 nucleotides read TGTGCCAGCAGGATGGGATCGGGCGGGGGGGCTTACGTC. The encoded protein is CASRMGSGGGAYV.

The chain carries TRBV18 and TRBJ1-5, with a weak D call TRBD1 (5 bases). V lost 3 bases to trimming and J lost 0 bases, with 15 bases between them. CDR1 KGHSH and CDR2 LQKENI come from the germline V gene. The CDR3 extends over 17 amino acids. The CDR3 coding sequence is TGTGCCAGCTCACCCGACAGAGATCGTTATAGCAATCAGCCCCAGCATTTT. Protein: CASSPDRDRYSNQPQHF.

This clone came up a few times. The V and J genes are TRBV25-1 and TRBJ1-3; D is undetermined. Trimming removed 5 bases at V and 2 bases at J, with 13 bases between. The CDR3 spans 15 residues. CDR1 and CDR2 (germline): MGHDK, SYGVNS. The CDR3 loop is CASSPTDTPGNTIYF. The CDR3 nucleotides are TGTGCCAGCAGTCCTACCGACACCCCTGGAAACACCATATATTTT. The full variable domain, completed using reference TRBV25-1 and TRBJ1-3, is EADIYQTPRYLVIGTGKKITLECSQTMGHDKMYWYQQDPGMELHLIHYSYGVNSTEKGDLSSESTVSRIRTEHFPLTLESARPSHTSQYLCASSPTDTPGNTIYFGEGSWLTVV.

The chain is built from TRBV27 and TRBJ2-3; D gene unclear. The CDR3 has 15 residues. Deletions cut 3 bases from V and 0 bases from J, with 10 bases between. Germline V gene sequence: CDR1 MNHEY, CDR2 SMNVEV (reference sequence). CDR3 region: CASSFLAASTDTQYF. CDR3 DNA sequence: TGTGCCAGCAGTTTTTTGGCTGCTAGCACAGATACGCAGTATTTT.

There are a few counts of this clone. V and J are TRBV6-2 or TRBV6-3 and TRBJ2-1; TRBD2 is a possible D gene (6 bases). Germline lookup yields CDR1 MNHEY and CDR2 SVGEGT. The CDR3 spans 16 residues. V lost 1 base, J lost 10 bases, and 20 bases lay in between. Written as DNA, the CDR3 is TGTGCCAGCAGTTACTTGGCGGCGGGGCAGGTTTTCGAGCAGTTCTTC. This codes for CASSYLAAGQVFEQFF.

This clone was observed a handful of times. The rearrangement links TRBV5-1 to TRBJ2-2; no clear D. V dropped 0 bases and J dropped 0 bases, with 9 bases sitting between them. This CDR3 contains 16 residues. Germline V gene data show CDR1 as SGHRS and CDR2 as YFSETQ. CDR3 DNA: TGCGCCAGCAGCTTGGCCGCAGGTCCGAACACCGGGGAGCTGTTTTTT. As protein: CASSLAAGPNTGELFF.

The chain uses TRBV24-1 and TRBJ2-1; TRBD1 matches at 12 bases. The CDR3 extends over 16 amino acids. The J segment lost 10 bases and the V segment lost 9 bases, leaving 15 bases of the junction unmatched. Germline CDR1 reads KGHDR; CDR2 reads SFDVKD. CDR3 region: CATGEPGQGALGEQFF. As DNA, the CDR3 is TGTGCCACCGGGGAGCCGGGACAGGGGGCTCTTGGCGAGCAGTTCTTC.

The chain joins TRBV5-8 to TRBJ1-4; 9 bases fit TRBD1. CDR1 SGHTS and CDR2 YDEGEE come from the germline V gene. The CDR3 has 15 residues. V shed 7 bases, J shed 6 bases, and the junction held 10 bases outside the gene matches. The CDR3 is CASHPIRTGDEKLFF. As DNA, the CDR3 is TGTGCCAGCCATCCCATCAGGACAGGGGATGAAAAACTGTTTTTT.

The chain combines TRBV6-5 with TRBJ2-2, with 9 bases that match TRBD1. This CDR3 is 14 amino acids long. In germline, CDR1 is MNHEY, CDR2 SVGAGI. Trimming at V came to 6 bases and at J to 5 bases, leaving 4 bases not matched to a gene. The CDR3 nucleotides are TGTGCCAGCAGACAGGGGGCGCGTACCGGGGAGCTGTTTTTT. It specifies CASRQGARTGELFF.

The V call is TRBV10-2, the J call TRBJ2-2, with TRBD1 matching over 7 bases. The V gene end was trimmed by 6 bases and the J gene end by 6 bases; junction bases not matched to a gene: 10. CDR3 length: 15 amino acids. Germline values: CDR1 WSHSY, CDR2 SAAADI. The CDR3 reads CASRTGTAEAGELFF. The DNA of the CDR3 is TGCGCCAGCAGGACCGGGACAGCCGAAGCCGGGGAGCTGTTTTTT.